This TCR beta chain was documented in a study of T cells of healthy individuals. In TCRdb, the 5' RACE reads were re-called with MiXCR into one record per CDR3 protein. This sample has 45,000 to 60,000 distinct CDR3 sequences; 14% to 15% occur once, and the top ten carry 15% to 20%. The CDR3 extends over 15 amino acids. Germline V gene data show CDR1 as SGHTA and CDR2 as FQGNSA. Trimming pared 5 bases from V and 0 bases from J, leaving 13 bases between. This chain links TRBV7-2 with TRBJ1-2; a weak D match, TRBD1 (5 bases). The TCR originated in a human donor in good health. In DNA form, the CDR3 reads TGTGCCAGCAGCCCGTGGGACCAACCTAACTATGGCTACACCTTC. The encoded protein is CASSPWDQPNYGYTF.